The rows below give T cell receptor beta chains drawn from one sample of a study of T cells of healthy individuals. A single record per CDR3 protein comes from TCRdb applying MiXCR to the 5' RACE reads. The data show approximately 50,000 distinct CDR3 sequences, roughly 14% seen once. All receptors come from a human donor in good health. Each CDR3 is given without its conserved first and last residue.

CDR3 protein	V gene	J gene
AISDAWNSNQPQH	TRBV10-3	TRBJ1-5
ASSQYNGPTTNEKLF	TRBV4-1	TRBJ1-4
ASSATTGTRYNEQF	TRBV9	TRBJ2-1
ASSRRGQGAYEQY	TRBV7-2	TRBJ2-7
ASSSGPRDGYT	TRBV9	TRBJ1-2
SATQFPGGTMNTEAF	TRBV20-1	TRBJ1-1
ASSWVGVEQY	TRBV12-3/TRBV12-4	TRBJ2-7
ASSHGGALPRGTQY	TRBV3-1	TRBJ2-5
ASSPSQGVFNQPQH	TRBV5-8	TRBJ1-5
ASRADRVNQPQH	TRBV27	TRBJ1-5
ASPPREGTDTQY	TRBV7-6	TRBJ2-3
ASSSREQGRYEQY	TRBV7-9	TRBJ2-7
ASSPIYGGLTDTQY	TRBV7-9	TRBJ2-3
ASSQEPTGANEKLF	TRBV4-3	TRBJ1-4
ASRIRLDSPLH	TRBV2	TRBJ1-6
ASTRDSSYEQY	TRBV6-5	TRBJ2-7
ASSLAHRGNTEAF	TRBV7-2	TRBJ1-1
SVEGSGAETQY	TRBV29-1	TRBJ2-5
ASSSTGNYGYT	TRBV7-2	TRBJ1-2
ASSPNPGYREKLF	TRBV27	TRBJ1-4
ASSPRTEHEQY	TRBV5-5	TRBJ2-7
ASSQGAGAKETQY	TRBV3-1	TRBJ2-5
SLQDLSTDTQY	TRBV20-1	TRBJ2-3
ASSELASGGGQPQH	TRBV2	TRBJ1-5
ASSEMGGIYNSPLH	TRBV25-1	TRBJ1-6
ASSPGPGQGGREQY	TRBV18	TRBJ2-7
ASSRRTGLGTDSGANVLT	TRBV18	TRBJ2-6
SARSLQGSGYEQY	TRBV20-1	TRBJ2-7
ASSQEPGGTYEQY	TRBV3-1	TRBJ2-7
ASSLSISSYEQY	TRBV27	TRBJ2-7
ASSLRGGVSPLH	TRBV12-3/TRBV12-4	TRBJ1-6